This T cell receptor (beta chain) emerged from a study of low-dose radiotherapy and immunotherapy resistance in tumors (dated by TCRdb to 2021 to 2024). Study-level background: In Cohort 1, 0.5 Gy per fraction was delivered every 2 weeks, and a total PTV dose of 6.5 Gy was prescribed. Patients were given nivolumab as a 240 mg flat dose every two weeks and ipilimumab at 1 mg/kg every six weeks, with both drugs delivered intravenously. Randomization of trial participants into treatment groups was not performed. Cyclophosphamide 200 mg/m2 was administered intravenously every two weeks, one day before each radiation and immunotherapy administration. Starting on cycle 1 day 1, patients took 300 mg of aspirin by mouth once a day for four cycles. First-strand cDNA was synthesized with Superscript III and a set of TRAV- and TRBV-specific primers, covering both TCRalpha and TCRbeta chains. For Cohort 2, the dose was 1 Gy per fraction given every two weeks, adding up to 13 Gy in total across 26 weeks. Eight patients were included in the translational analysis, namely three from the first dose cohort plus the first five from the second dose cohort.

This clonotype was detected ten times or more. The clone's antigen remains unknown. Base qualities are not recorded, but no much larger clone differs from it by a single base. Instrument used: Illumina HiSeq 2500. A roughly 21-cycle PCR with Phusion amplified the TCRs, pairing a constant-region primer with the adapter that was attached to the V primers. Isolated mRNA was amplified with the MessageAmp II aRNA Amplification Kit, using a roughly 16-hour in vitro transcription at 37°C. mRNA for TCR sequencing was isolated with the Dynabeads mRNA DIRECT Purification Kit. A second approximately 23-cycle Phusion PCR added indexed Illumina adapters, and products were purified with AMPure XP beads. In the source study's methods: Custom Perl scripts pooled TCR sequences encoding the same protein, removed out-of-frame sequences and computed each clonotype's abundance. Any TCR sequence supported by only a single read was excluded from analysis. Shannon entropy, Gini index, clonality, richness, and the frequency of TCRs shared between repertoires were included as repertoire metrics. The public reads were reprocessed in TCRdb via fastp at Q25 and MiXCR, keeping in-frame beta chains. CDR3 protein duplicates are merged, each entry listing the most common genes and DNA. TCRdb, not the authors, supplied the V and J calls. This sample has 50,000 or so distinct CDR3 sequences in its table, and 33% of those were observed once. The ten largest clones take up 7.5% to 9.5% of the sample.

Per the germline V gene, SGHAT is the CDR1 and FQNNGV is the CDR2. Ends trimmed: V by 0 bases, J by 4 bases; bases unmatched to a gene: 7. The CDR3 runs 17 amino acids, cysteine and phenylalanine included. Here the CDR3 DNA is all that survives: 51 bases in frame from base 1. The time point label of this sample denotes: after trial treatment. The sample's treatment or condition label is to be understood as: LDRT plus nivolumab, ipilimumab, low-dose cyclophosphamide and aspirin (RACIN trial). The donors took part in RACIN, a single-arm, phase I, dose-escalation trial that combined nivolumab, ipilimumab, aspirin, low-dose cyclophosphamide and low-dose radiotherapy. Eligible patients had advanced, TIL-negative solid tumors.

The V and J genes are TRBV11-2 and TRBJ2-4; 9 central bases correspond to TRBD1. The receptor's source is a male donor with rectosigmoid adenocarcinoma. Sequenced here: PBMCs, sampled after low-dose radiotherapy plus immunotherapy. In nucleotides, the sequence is TGTGCCAGCAGCTTAGAAGCGCGGGGGACAGGGAAAAACATTCAGTACTTC. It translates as CASSLEARGTGKNIQYF.